The sequence of this T cell receptor beta chain was determined in a study of blood T cell repertoires in COVID-19. At the level of the study: The study drew acute and convalescent COVID-19 samples from the United States, Italy and Spain. T cells, B-cell-depleted T cells, or PBMCs provided the cDNA or gDNA that served as material.

In the authors' methods: Scientists estimated how many nucleated cells there were by amplifying reference gene primers. Clones were sequenced by immunoSEQ multiplex PCR, and TCRdb holds only the in-frame ones, with some missing. V, J and clone size reflect that table, while D and trimming were determined from the DNA. The table lists around 120,000 clones, over 75% of them singletons, with roughly 9.7% in the top ten. Deletions cut 6 bases from V and 0 bases from J, with 8 bases between. Germline values: CDR1 MNHEY, CDR2 SVGAGI. This CDR3 has 13 amino acids. The genes are TRBV6-5 and TRBJ1-1, with D hard to call. Input material: peripheral blood. This clonotype originated in a middle-aged man with active or convalescent COVID-19. CDR3 in amino acids: CASSRDLNTEAFF. DNA of the CDR3: TGTGCCAGCAGCCGGGATTTGAACACTGAAGCTTTCTTT.